The entry below gives a single TCR beta chain sequence along with its context. What it binds is unknown. This sample is part of a study of shared clonotypes between healthy human individuals. Study-level results: Naive subsets tended to show greater estimated richness than memory subsets. The study found about 5% of naive CD4 clonotypes shared across several donors.

In the original workflow: Junction-only immunoSEQ data arrived without quality scores, meaning filtering differed. Using immunoSEQ multiplex PCR, the repertoire was profiled, and TCRdb retains in-frame clones only, with some absent. V, J and clone size are taken as reported in that table, and D and trimming were inferred from the DNA itself. The data hold 1,500,000 or so clones, with more than 95% observed a single time. Sequencing was performed on naive CD4+ T cells sorted from blood. Subset reported: CD45RA+ positively selected. This receptor was obtained from a man aged 25 to 40 in good health.

The CDR3 DNA follows: TGCAGCGTTGCAGCCCCAGGGACAGTAAATCATGAAAAACTGTTTTTT. As protein: CSVAAPGTVNHEKLFF. This sequence joins TRBV29-1 and TRBJ1-4; 7 positions agree with TRBD1. The V gene end was trimmed by 4 bases and the J gene end by 6 bases; junction bases not matched to a gene: 14. This CDR3 spans 16 amino acids. The germline gives CDR1 SQVTM, CDR2 ANQGSEA. The variable domain in full, with the rest retrieved from reference TRBV29-1 and TRBJ1-4, is SAVISQKPSRDICQRGTSLTIQCQVDSQVTMMFWYRQQPGQSLTLIATANQGSEATYESGFVIDKFPISRPNLTFSTLTVSNMSPEDSSIYLCSVAAPGTVNHEKLFFGSGTQLSVL.